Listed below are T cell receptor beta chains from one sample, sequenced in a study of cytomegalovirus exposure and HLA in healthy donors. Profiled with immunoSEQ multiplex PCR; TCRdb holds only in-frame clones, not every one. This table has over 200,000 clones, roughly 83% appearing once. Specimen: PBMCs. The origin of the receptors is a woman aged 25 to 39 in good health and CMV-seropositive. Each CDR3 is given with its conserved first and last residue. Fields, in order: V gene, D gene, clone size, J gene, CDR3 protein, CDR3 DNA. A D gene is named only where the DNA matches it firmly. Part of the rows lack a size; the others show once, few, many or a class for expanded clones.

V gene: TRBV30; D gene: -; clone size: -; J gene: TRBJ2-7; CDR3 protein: CAWRPQGSSYEQYF; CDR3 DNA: TGTGCCTGGAGGCCTCAGGGAAGCTCCTACGAGCAGTACTTC
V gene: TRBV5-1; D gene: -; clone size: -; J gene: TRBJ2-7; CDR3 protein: CASSLQGMVYEQYF; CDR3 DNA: TGCGCCAGCTCCCTCCAGGGAATGGTCTACGAGCAGTACTTC
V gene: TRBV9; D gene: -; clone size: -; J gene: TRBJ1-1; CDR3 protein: CASSVGPNRDEAFF; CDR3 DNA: TGTGCCAGCAGCGTGGGACCCAACAGGGATGAAGCTTTCTTT
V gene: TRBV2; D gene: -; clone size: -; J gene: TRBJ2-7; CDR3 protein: CAISNRGTDSSYEQYF; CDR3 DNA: TGTGCCATTTCCAACCGCGGGACGGATAGCTCCTACGAGCAGTACTTC
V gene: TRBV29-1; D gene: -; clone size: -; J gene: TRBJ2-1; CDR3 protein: CSALRDRNDRSYNEQFF; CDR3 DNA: TGCAGCGCGCTTAGGGACCGGAACGATAGGTCCTACAATGAGCAGTTCTTC
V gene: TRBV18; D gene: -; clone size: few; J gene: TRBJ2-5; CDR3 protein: CASSPQKETQYF; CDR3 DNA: TGTGCCAGCTCACCTCAAAAGGAGACCCAGTACTTC
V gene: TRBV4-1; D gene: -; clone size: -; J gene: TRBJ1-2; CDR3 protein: CASREPYRIANYGYTF; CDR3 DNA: TGCGCCAGCAGGGAACCATACAGGATAGCTAACTATGGCTACACCTTC
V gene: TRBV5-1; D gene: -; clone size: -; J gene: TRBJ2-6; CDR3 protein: CASSLQGSDGANVLTF; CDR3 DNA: TGCGCCAGCAGCTTGCAGGGGAGCGACGGGGCCAACGTCCTGACTTTC
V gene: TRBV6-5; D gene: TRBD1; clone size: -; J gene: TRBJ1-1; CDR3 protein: CASSLNRGRHTEAFF; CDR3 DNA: TGTGCCAGCAGTCTCAACAGGGGGCGCCACACTGAAGCTTTCTTT
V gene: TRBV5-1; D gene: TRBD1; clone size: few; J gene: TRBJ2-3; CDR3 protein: CASSYTGQGASDTQYF; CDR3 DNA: TGCGCCAGCAGCTATACGGGACAGGGTGCGTCAGATACGCAGTATTTT
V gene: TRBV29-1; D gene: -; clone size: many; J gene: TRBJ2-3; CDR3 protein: CSVAGNTDTQYF; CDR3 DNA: TGCAGCGTTGCCGGGAACACAGATACGCAGTATTTT
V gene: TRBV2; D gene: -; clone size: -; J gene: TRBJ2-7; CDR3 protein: CASSVIGSLREQYF; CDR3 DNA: TGTGCCAGCAGTGTGATCGGGAGTTTGCGCGAGCAGTACTTC
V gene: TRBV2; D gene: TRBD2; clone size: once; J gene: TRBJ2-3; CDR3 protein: CASSEGLAPSTDTQYF; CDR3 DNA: TGTGCCAGCAGTGAGGGACTAGCCCCTAGCACAGATACGCAGTATTTT
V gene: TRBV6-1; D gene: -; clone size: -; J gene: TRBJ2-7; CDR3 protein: CASSWTNYEQYF; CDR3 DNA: TGTGCCAGCAGCTGGACTAACTACGAGCAGTACTTC